The T cell receptor beta chain under discussion was sequenced for a study of neurological immune-mediated disorders (dated by TCRdb to the late 2010s). For the wider study: Among the 34 multiple sclerosis patients, relapsing-remitting MS was present in some 31 and secondary progressive MS was present in 3. Peripheral blood TCR-beta repertoires from patients with HTLV-I-associated myelopathy (HAM/TSP), patients with multiple sclerosis, and healthy controls were compared in the study using UMI-based sequencing. Alongside PBMC samples, the set of about 100 TCR-beta libraries contained longitudinal samples, technical triplicates, and paired CD4+ and CD8+ T-cell subsets that had been sorted. The cohort was made up of 68 subjects, consisting of 15 or so HAM/TSP patients, about 34 multiple sclerosis patients and 20 healthy controls. Findings and caveats that apply to the study as a whole: No association of the MS cluster with clinical or MRI features was observed, and the need for larger cohorts was stated by the authors. Across subjects, expanded clones never shared an identical CDR3 amino acid sequence, which suggests that the TCR-beta repertoires in every group were private. TCR clonal expansion was greatest in HAM/TSP patients and smallest in MS patients, who ranked below even healthy controls. In a phylogenetic analysis, the repertoires of 18 out of 34 MS patients fell into a single cluster of related CDR3 sequences, pointing to a possible signature at the repertoire level.

Trimmed from V: 5 bases; trimmed from J: 8 bases; junction bases lacking a gene match: 8. CDR1 and CDR2, per the germline V gene, are SGHVS and FNYEAQ. There are 13 amino acids in the CDR3, from cysteine to phenylalanine inclusive. Only the CDR3 portion is preserved as DNA: 39 bases, with reading frame beginning at the first base. There are many counts of this clonotype. Its antigen is not yet known. Nothing much larger sits one base from this clone, and base qualities are not available. cDNA was synthesized by template-switch 5'RACE using a primer with a 10-nucleotide random unique molecular identifier that tagged each TCR transcript. Over 170 million TCR-beta sequences, covering 15-18 subjects, were produced in each sequencing run. The RNeasy kit was used to extract total RNA. The KAPA Real-time Library Amplification kit was used to amplify TCR-beta VDJ regions with primers targeting the TCR constant region and the 5'RACE anchor. Sample indexes and Illumina adaptors were added in a first PCR, and a second PCR then increased library yield. The roughly 650 bp TCR product was size-selected on a 2% E-gel SizeSelection system after Ampure bead purification. Before pooling, library quality was assessed on a Bioanalyzer, concentration was determined with Qubit, and library quantification was performed with the Kapa Library Quantification kit. Libraries were sequenced paired-end 2 x 150 bp on an Illumina HiSeq 2500. To increase sequence diversity, about 24-32% phiX was spiked into each library pool. In the original analysis: Quality-filtered reads were processed with the UMI-based MiGEC pipeline, which removed over 80% of raw TCR sequences during error correction. VDJ genes were aligned to IMGT germline references, and clonotypes were defined by unique CDR3 amino acid sequence plus V-J genes. Clonal expansion, Shannon diversity, and CDR3 relatedness (CalcPairwiseDistances, ClusterSamples) were evaluated with VDJtools, and phylogenetic trees were built with CLCbio workbench. Expanded clones were defined as having at least 8 unique UMIs, based on coefficient-of-variation modelling across technical triplicates. Using fastp at Q25 and MiXCR, TCRdb reprocessed the public reads and kept productive beta chains. Each record represents a unique CDR3 protein, reported with the most common genes and DNA among its rows. V and J calls and clone size were set by TCRdb, not the authors. Counted in this sample were around 68,000 distinct CDR3 sequences; 3.5% to 4.5% of them appeared once. About 2.6% of the sample is in the top ten clones.

For the unsorted PBMC libraries, 2 million PBMCs were stored in RNAlater at -80 degrees C until RNA extraction and were used to generate the libraries. Multiple sclerosis patients were enrolled in a US clinical protocol evaluating disease progression by magnetic resonance imaging. Peripheral blood was subjected to Ficoll-Hypaque density gradient centrifugation to isolate PBMCs, which were then cryopreserved in liquid nitrogen. The sequenced material came from PBMCs. The sequence derives from a man in his forties or fifties with multiple sclerosis. This sequence uses TRBV7-6 and TRBJ1-2; 7 bases in the middle match TRBD1. The CDR3 protein is CASSPTGKGGYTF. The base sequence is TGTGCCAGCAGCCCGACAGGGAAAGGAGGCTACACCTTC.